This T cell receptor (beta chain) was identified in a study of T cell changes during pregnancy in multiple sclerosis (dated by TCRdb to between 2019 and 2020). Study-level background: The study examined how the T cell repertoire changed over the course of pregnancy in women with multiple sclerosis.

A note on this clone: This clone's antigen is unknown. Per-base qualities were not stored, and no clone one base away is much larger.

The library was obtained by the immunoSEQ multiplex PCR assay. Not all clones reach the TCRdb copy of this immuneACCESS table, which keeps in-frame sequences only. Checked studies attribute under half of the gap to unresolved V genes and leave the rest unexplained. This sample comprises more than 70,000 clones, under 95% of them detected only once. Around 0.93% of the sample is in the top ten clones. The germline V gene provides CDR1 SGHNT and CDR2 YENEEA. Its CDR3 holds 14 amino acids, cysteine through phenylalanine. The retained sequence is limited to the CDR3, 42 bases, with the frame set at the first base. V is cut by 5 bases and J by 8 bases, and the space between the germline ends is 16 bases.

The receptor was isolated from a female donor with multiple sclerosis, enrolled in a pregnancy study. The rearranged chain carries TRBV11-3 and TRBJ2-1, with a tentative D gene TRBD1 over 5 matching bases. The sequencing used peripheral blood, collected before pregnancy. The CDR3 protein sequence reads: CASSQGATTDEQFF. The sequenced DNA is TGTGCCAGCAGCCAAGGGGCGACGACGGATGAGCAGTTCTTC.